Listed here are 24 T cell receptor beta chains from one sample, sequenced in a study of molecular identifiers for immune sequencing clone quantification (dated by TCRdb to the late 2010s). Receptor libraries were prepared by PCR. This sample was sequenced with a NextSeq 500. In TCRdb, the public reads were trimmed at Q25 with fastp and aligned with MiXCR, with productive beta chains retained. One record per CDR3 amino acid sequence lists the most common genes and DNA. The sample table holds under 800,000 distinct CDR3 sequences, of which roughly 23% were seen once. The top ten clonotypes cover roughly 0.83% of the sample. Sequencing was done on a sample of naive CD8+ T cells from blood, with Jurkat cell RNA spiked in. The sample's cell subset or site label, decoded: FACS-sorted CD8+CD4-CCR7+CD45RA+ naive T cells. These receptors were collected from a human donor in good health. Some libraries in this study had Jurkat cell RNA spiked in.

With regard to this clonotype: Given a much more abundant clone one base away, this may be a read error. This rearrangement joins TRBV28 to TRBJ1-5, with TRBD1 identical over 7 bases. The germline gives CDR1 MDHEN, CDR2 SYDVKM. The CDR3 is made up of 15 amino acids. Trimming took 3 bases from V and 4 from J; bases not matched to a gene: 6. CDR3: CASSFQGERNQPQHF. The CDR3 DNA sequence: TGTGCCAGCAGTTTTCAGGGGGAGAGAAATCAGCCCCAGCATTTT.

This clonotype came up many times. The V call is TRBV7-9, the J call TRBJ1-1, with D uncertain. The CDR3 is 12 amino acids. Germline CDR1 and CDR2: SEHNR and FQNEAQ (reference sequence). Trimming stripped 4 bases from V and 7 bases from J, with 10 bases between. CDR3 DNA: TGTGCCAGCAGCTCCGTCGTAGGTGAAGCTTTCTTT. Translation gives CASSSVVGEAFF.

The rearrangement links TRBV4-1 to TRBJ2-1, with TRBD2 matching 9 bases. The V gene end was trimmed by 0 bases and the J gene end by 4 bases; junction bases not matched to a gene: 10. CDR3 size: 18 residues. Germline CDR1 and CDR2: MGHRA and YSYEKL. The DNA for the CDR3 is TGCGCCAGCAGCCAAGAGGGGGTCGGGCTAGCGGGATACAATGAGCAGTTCTTC. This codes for CASSQEGVGLAGYNEQFF.

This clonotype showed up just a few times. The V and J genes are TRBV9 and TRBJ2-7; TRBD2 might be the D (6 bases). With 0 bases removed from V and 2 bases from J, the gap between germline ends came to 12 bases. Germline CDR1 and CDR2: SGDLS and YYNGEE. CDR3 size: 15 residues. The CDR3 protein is CASSVEEEGTYEQYF. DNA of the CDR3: TGTGCCAGCAGCGTAGAGGAGGAGGGGACCTACGAGCAGTACTTC.

The CDR3 nucleotides are TGCAGTGCTACCGCCAGGGCGGGGAGCAATCAGCCCCAGCATTTT. This gives the protein CSATARAGSNQPQHF. The chain combines TRBV20-1 with TRBJ1-5, with a tentative D call TRBD1 (5 bases). This CDR3 region has 15 residues. V was trimmed by 4 bases and J by 1 base, leaving 14 bases between them. The germline V gene encodes CDR1 DFQATT and CDR2 SNEGSKA (reference sequence).

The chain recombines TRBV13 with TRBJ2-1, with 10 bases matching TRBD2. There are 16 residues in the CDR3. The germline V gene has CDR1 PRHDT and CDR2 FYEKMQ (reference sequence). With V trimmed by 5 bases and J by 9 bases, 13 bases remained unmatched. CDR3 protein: CASSPLKAGGQGEQFF. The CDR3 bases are TGTGCCAGCAGCCCCCTTAAAGCGGGGGGGCAGGGTGAGCAGTTCTTC.

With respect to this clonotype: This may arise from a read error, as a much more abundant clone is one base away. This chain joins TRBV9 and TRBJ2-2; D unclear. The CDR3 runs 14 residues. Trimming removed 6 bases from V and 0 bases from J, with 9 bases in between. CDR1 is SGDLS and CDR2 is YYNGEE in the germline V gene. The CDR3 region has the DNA TGTGCCAGCAACCAACTTACGAACACCGGGGAGCTGTTTTTT. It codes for CASNQLTNTGELFF. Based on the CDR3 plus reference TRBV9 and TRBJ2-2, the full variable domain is DSGVTQTPKHLITATGQRVTLRCSPRSGDLSVYWYQQSLDQGLQFLIQYYNGEERAKGNILERFSAQQFPDLHSELNLSSLELGDSALYFCASNQLTNTGELFFGEGSRLTVL.

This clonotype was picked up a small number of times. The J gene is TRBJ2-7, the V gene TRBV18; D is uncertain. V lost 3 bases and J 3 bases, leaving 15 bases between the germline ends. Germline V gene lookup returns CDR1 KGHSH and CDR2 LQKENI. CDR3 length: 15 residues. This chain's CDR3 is CASSPVGRADYEQYF. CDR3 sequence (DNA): TGTGCCAGCTCACCGGTTGGCCGGGCCGACTACGAGCAGTACTTC.

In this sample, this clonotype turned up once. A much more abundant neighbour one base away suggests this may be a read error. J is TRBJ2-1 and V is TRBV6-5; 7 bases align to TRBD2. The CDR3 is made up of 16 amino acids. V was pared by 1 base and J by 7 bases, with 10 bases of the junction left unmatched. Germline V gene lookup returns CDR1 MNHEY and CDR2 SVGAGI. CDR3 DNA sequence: TGTGCCAGCAGTTACTTCGCGGGAGCGGGTTCTAATGAGCAGTTCTTC. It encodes CASSYFAGAGSNEQFF.

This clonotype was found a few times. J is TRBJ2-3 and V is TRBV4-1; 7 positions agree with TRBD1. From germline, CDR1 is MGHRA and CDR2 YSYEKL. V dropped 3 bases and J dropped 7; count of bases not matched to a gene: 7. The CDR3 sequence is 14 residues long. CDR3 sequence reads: CASSQGDSFNTQYF. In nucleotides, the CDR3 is TGCGCCAGCAGCCAGGGGGACAGTTTTAATACGCAGTATTTT.

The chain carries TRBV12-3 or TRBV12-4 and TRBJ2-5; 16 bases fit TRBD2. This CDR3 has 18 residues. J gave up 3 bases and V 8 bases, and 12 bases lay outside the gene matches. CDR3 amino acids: CASHGTSGGAEAEETQYF. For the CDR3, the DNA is TGTGCCAGCCATGGGACTAGCGGGGGGGCCGAGGCGGAAGAGACCCAGTACTTC.

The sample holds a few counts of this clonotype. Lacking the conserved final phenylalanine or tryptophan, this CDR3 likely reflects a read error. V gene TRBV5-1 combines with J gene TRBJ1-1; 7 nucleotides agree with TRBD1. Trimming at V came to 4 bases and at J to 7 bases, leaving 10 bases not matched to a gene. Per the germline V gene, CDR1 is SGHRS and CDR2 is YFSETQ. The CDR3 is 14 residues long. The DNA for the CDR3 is TGCGCCAGCAGCCTTGTAGGGGGCAGGAGTGAAGCTTTCATT. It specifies CASSLVGGRSEAFI.

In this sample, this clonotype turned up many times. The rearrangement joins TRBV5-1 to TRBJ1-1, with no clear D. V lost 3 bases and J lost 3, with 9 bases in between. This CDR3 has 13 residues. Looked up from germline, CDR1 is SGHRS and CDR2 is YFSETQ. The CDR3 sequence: CASSSNGYTEAFF. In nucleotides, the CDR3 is TGCGCCAGCAGCTCGAATGGGTACACTGAAGCTTTCTTT.

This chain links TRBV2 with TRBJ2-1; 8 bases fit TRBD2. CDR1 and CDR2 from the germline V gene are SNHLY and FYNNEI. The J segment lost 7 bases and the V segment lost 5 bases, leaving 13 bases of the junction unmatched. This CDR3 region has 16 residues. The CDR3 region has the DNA TGTGCCAGCAGTCTTTCTAGCGGGCCCAGATGGAATGAGCAGTTCTTC. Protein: CASSLSSGPRWNEQFF.

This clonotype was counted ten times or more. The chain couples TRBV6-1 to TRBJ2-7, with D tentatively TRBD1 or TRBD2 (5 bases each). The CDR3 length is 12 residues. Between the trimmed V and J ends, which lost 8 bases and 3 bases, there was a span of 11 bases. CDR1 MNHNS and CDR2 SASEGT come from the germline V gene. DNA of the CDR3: TGTGCCAGCGGGGGAATTATCTACGAGCAGTACTTC. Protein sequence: CASGGIIYEQYF.

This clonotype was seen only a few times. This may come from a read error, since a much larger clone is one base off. The CDR3 region has the DNA TGCGCCAGCGGTCAAGGACAAGTCAATCAGCCCCAGCATTTT. It encodes CASGQGQVNQPQHF. The rearrangement joins TRBV4-1 to TRBJ1-5; TRBD1 is a possible D gene (5 bases). V lost 8 bases to trimming and J lost 3 bases, with 14 bases between them. This CDR3 has 14 amino acids. Germline CDR1 MGHRA, CDR2 YSYEKL.

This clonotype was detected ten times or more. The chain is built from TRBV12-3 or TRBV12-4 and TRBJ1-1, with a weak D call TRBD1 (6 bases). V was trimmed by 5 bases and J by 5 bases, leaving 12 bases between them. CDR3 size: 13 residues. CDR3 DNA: TGTGCCAGCAGTATACAGGGAGGAACTGAAGCTTTCTTT. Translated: CASSIQGGTEAFF.

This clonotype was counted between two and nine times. CDR3 sequence: CATLRTGGEETQYF. As DNA, the CDR3 is TGTGCCACCCTAAGGACAGGGGGCGAAGAGACCCAGTACTTC. The chain combines TRBV10-3 with TRBJ2-5, with 11 nucleotides matching TRBD1. The CDR3 has 14 amino acids. Trimming removed 10 bases from V and 3 bases from J; junction bases left unmatched: 7. CDR1 and CDR2 (germline): ENHRY, SYGVKD.

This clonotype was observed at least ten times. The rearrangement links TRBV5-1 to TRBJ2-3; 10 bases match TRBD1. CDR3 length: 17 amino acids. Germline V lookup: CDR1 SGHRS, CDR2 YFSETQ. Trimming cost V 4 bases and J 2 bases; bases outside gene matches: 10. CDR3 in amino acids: CASSPEPGQGPTDTQYF. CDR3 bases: TGCGCCAGCAGCCCTGAACCGGGACAGGGGCCCACAGATACGCAGTATTTT.

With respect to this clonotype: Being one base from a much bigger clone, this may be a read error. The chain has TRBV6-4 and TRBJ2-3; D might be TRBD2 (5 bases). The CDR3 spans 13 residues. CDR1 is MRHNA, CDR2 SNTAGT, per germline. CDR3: CASRSGSTDTQCF. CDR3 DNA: TGTGCCAGTCGTTCTGGGAGCACAGATACGCAGTGTTTT.

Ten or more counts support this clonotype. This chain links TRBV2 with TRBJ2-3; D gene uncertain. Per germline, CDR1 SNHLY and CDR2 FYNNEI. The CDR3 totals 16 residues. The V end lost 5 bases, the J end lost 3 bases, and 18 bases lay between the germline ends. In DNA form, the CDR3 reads TGTGCCAGCAGTTCCATTGTAGGGCTGGGGACAGATACGCAGTATTTT. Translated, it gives CASSSIVGLGTDTQYF.

CDR3 sequence: CASTLDRDSYNEQFF. The DNA of the CDR3 is TGTGCCAGCACATTAGACAGGGACTCCTACAATGAGCAGTTCTTC. J is TRBJ2-1 and V is TRBV11-2; TRBD1 agrees at 7 bases. J gave up 0 bases and V 7 bases, and 6 bases lay outside the gene matches. CDR3 size: 15 residues. Germline V gives CDR1 SGHAT, CDR2 FQNNGV.

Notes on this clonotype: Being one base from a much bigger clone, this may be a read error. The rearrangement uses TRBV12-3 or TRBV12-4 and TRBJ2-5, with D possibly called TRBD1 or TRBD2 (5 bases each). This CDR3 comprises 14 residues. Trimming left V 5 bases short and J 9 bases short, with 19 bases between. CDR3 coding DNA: TGTGCCAGCAGTACCCTACCCGGGGCGGAGGCCCAGTACTTC. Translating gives CASSTLPGAEAQYF.

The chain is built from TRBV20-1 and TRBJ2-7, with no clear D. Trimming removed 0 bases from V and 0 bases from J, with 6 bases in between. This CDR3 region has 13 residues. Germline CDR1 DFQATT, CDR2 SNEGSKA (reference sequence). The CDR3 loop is CSARELSSYEQYF. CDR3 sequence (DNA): TGCAGTGCTAGAGAACTTAGCTCCTACGAGCAGTACTTC.